Below are 16 T cell receptor beta chains sequenced from a single sample in a study of regulatory T cells in long-lasting Graves disease. Time point described: newly diagnosed GD, antithyroid drugs for less than 3 months. Scientists built the TCR library using RNA that was extracted from PBMCs. Arm-PCR with iRepertoire HTBI primers amplified the CDR3 regions for these TCR beta libraries. TCRdb re-analysed the multiplex PCR reads in MiXCR, keeping a single row per CDR3 protein. The sample yields roughly 560,000 distinct CDR3 sequences, roughly a sixth seen once. These data also featured in a second study, about T cells in Graves' hyperthyroidism and ophthalmopathy.

The sample was peripheral blood mononuclear cells (PBMCs), taken at new diagnosis, from a patient treated with antithyroid drugs. These receptors all stem from a woman aged 35-65 years with Graves disease.

This clonotype has only a few counts. J is TRBJ2-7 and V is TRBV7-2, with 7 bases matching TRBD2. The J segment lost 2 bases and the V segment lost 4 bases, leaving 11 bases of the junction unmatched. The CDR3 is made up of 16 amino acids. Germline CDR1 is SGHTA and CDR2 is FQGNSA. The CDR3 sequence is CASSWASNAGAYEQYF. The CDR3 bases are TGTGCCAGCAGCTGGGCTTCGAATGCGGGAGCCTACGAGCAGTACTTC.

Comment on this clonotype: This may arise from a read error, as a much more abundant clone is one base away. This chain uses TRBV18 with TRBJ2-5; 9 nucleotides align to TRBD1. The germline V gene has CDR1 KGHSH and CDR2 LQKENI. The CDR3 is 15 amino acids. CDR3 bases: TGTGCCAGCTCACCGAAGGACAGGGGCCAAGAGACCCGGTACTTC. This translates into CASSPKDRGQETRYF.

This clonotype turned up a few times. V gene TRBV19 combines with J gene TRBJ1-2; D possibly corresponds to TRBD1 (5 bases). This CDR3 has 14 amino acids. V shed 1 base and J shed 8 bases, with 14 bases lying between them. Germline CDR1 reads LNHDA; CDR2 reads SQIVND (reference sequence). This CDR3 is CASSIGQRPSGYTF. CDR3 bases: TGTGCCAGTAGTATAGGACAGCGCCCCAGCGGCTACACCTTC.

The chain is built from TRBV6-1 and TRBJ2-2; D is perhaps TRBD2 (5 bases). This CDR3 contains 16 residues. Germline values: CDR1 MNHNS, CDR2 SASEGT. V was pared by 8 bases and J by 0 bases, with 16 bases between. The CDR3 region is CASRTPRRPNTGELFF. CDR3 sequence (DNA): TGTGCCAGCCGGACTCCACGGAGACCGAACACCGGGGAGCTGTTTTTT.

V and J are TRBV28 and TRBJ1-1; no reliable D call. The V gene lost 6 bases and the J gene lost 0 bases, with 11 bases spanning the gap. Germline V gene sequence: CDR1 MDHEN, CDR2 SYDVKM. CDR3 length equals 14 residues. The CDR3 DNA sequence: TGTGCCAGCAGCCGAATATTGGTGAACACTGAAGCTTTCTTT. Translation: CASSRILVNTEAFF. The whole variable domain, remainder taken from reference TRBV28 and TRBJ1-1, is DVKVTQSSRYLVKRTGEKVFLECVQDMDHENMFWYRQDPGLGLRLIYFSYDVKMKEKGDIPEGYSVSREKKERFSLILESASTNQTSMYLCASSRILVNTEAFFGQGTRLTVV.

This clonotype was seen at least ten times. The chain uses TRBV5-1 and TRBJ1-1, with D tentatively TRBD1 (6 bases). V shed 0 bases and J shed 0 bases, with 12 bases lying between them. Germline lookup yields CDR1 SGHRS and CDR2 YFSETQ. The CDR3 totals 16 residues. CDR3 sequence: CASSLAGVILNTEAFF. The CDR3 DNA reads TGCGCCAGCAGCTTGGCAGGGGTCATCCTGAACACTGAAGCTTTCTTT.

This clonotype was seen many times. The V gene is TRBV30, the J gene TRBJ2-7; D not certain. This CDR3 has 14 amino acids. Germline lookup yields CDR1 GTSNPN and CDR2 SVGIG (reference sequence). CDR3 coding DNA: TGTGCTCCGACCGGCCAATACATCTCCTACGAGCAGTACTTC. Protein sequence: CAPTGQYISYEQYF. Combining the CDR3 with reference TRBV30 and TRBJ2-7 gives the whole variable domain SQTIHQWPATLVQPVGSPLSLECTVEGTSNPNLYWYRQAAGRGLQLLFYSVGIGQISSEVPQNLSASRPQDRQFILSSKKLLLSDSGFYLCAPTGQYISYEQYFGPGTRLTVT.

There are many counts of this clonotype. This sequence joins TRBV20-1 and TRBJ2-7; TRBD2 matches at 7 bases. Trimming at V came to 3 bases and at J to 3 bases, leaving 11 bases not matched to a gene. The CDR3 has 15 residues. In germline, CDR1 is DFQATT, CDR2 SNEGSKA (reference sequence). The CDR3 sequence: CSARDGGTPLYEQYF. CDR3 DNA sequence: TGCAGTGCTAGGGACGGGGGGACCCCCCTCTACGAGCAGTACTTC.

This clonotype showed up many times. V gene TRBV28 combines with J gene TRBJ2-2, with D perhaps matching TRBD2 (5 bases). Trimming took off 6 bases at V and 9 bases at J, with 11 bases between the two ends. The CDR3 sequence is 12 residues long. Germline V lookup: CDR1 MDHEN, CDR2 SYDVKM. Here the CDR3 reads CASSRGWRELFF. CDR3 DNA sequence: TGTGCCAGCAGCCGGGGATGGAGGGAGCTGTTTTTT.

This clonotype was seen a few times. The chain recombines TRBV20-1 with TRBJ1-6; 8 bases fit TRBD1. The CDR3 length is 15 residues. Germline V gene lookup returns CDR1 DFQATT and CDR2 SNEGSKA (reference sequence). The J segment lost 10 bases and the V segment lost 0 bases, leaving 8 bases of the junction unmatched. CDR3 coding DNA: TGCAGTGCTAGAGACGACGGACAGGGAACGTCACCCCTCCACTTT. Its protein is CSARDDGQGTSPLHF.

This clonotype has a single count. CDR3 nucleotides: TGTGCCAGCAGCGTAAACAGTCTTTTCGACGAGCAGTACTTC. This translates into CASSVNSLFDEQYF. This chain joins TRBV9 and TRBJ2-7; D ambiguous. The length of the CDR3 is 14 residues. Deletions cut 1 base from V and 5 bases from J, with 13 bases between. Germline assignment: CDR1 SGDLS and CDR2 YYNGEE.

Remarks on this clonotype: A read error may explain this, as a much larger clone is one base away. The chain employs TRBV28 and TRBJ2-1, with 10 bases matching TRBD1. CDR3 length equals 15 residues. V dropped 8 bases and J dropped 0; count of bases not matched to a gene: 4. Germline CDR1 MDHEN, CDR2 SYDVKM. The CDR3 reads CASGGQGNSYNEQFF. CDR3 DNA sequence: TGTGCCAGCGGGGGACAGGGGAACTCCTACAATGAGCAGTTCTTC. The full variable domain, in which reference TRBV28 and TRBJ2-1 provide the parts outside the CDR3, is DVKVTQSSRYLVKRTGEKVFLECVQDMDHENMFWYRQDPGLGLRLIYFSYDVKMKEKGDIPEGYSVSREKKERFSLILESASTNQTSMYLCASGGQGNSYNEQFFGPGTRLTVL.

This clonotype was seen at least ten times. The rearrangement uses TRBV2 and TRBJ2-3; D is perhaps TRBD2 (6 bases). The CDR3 spans 14 residues. Germline CDR1 and CDR2: SNHLY and FYNNEI. V lost 5 bases to trimming and J lost 3 bases, with 12 bases between them. The CDR3 region is CASSSGTSTDTQYF. The CDR3 DNA reads TGTGCCAGCAGTTCCGGGACTTCTACAGATACGCAGTATTTT.

The chain couples TRBV20-1 to TRBJ1-4; no firm D call. Trimming removed 0 bases from V and 6 bases from J, with 5 bases in between. CDR1 is DFQATT and CDR2 is SNEGSKA in the germline V gene (reference sequence). There are 12 residues in the CDR3. The DNA of the CDR3 is TGCAGTGCTAGAGATATGGATGAAAAACTGTTTTTT. Translation: CSARDMDEKLFF.

V and J are TRBV2 and TRBJ1-5; 8 nucleotides line up with TRBD1. V shed 8 bases, J shed 2 bases, and the junction held 8 bases outside the gene matches. Germline values: CDR1 SNHLY, CDR2 FYNNEI. CDR3 size: 15 residues. CDR3: CASGFETGGNQPQHF. Written as DNA, the CDR3 is TGTGCCAGCGGATTCGAGACAGGGGGCAATCAGCCCCAGCATTTT.

The rearrangement joins TRBV27 to TRBJ1-5; the match to TRBD1 covers 7 bases. Unmatched junction bases numbered 9, after V lost 4 bases and J lost 9 bases. From germline, CDR1 is MNHEY and CDR2 SMNVEV (reference sequence). The CDR3 contains 14 residues. DNA for the CDR3: TGTGCCAGCAGTTCGACAGGGCATAGAGGGCCCCAGCATTTT. Amino acids: CASSSTGHRGPQHF.